This TCR beta chain was retrieved from a study of cytomegalovirus exposure and HLA in healthy donors. Overall study context: Of the donors genotyped, approximately 410 in all, about 82% fell in the Caucasian-associated ancestry cluster. Study conclusions and caveats: Cytomegalovirus status was reportedly diagnosed by the classifier with high sensitivity and specificity. As confirmed in vitro, three CMV-associated chains were specific for CMV antigens. Fewer N-insertions (relative to the approximately 670-donor mean) were reportedly seen in an Asian-associated ancestry cluster in a later analysis.

A remark on this clone: The antigen is not known. This likely came from a read error, as a far larger clone is one base away.

The PCR had 60 Vbeta and 13 Jbeta primers. TCRdb's copy holds only in-frame clones and misses some; the assay was immunoSEQ multiplex PCR. This table holds nearly 110,000 clones, around 75% found once. V shed 3 bases and J shed 3 bases, with 3 bases lying between them. The CDR3 extends over 11 amino acids. Germline V gene data show CDR1 as MNHEY and CDR2 as SVGAGI. This sequence originates from a male donor in good health and CMV-seropositive. The sample consisted of PBMCs. V usage is TRBV6-5 and J usage is TRBJ2-7, with D hard to call. The CDR3: CASSYNYEQYF. As DNA, the CDR3 is TGTGCCAGCAGTTATAACTACGAGCAGTACTTC.